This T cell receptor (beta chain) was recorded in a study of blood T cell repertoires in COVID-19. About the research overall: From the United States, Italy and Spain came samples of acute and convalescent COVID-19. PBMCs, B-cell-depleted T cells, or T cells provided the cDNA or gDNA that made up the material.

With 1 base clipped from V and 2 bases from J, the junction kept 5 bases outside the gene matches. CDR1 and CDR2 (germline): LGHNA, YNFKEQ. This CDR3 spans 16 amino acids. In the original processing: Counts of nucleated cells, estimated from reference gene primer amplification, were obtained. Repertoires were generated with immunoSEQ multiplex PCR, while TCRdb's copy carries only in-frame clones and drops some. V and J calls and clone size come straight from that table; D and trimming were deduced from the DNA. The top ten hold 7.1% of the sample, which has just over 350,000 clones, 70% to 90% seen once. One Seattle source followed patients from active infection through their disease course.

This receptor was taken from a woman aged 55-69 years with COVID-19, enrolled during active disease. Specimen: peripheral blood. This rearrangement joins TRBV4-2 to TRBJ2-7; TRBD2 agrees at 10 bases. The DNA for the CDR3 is TGTGCCAGCAGCCAAGTAAGCGGGGGGGCCACCTACGAGCAGTACTTC. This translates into CASSQVSGGATYEQYF.